The 3 T cell receptor beta chains below all came from one sample that was sequenced in a study of blood T cells in healthy people across ages. With a J-beta primer mix and a sample-barcoded 5' primer, a second PCR ran about 7 to 12 cycles. TCRdb analysed the 5' RACE reads with MiXCR anew, one entry per CDR3 protein. Seen here are around 1.7 million distinct CDR3 sequences, under 30% observed once, and the top ten hold around 7.7%. Material: blood. The origin of the receptors is a woman aged 25 to 39 in good health.

V and J are TRBV25-1 and TRBJ2-4; D may match TRBD1 or TRBD2 (5 bases each). Trimming stripped 10 bases from V and 13 bases from J, with 23 bases between. The CDR3 loop spans 13 amino acids. CDR1 and CDR2 from the germline V gene are MGHDK and SYGVNS. The CDR3 DNA reads as TGTGCCACCACCATGACCCCTTTAGGGGAGCAGTACTTC. Translation: CATTMTPLGEQYF.

In its sample, this clonotype was seen a few times. The CDR3 bases are TGTGCCTGGAGGGGGGAGAACACTGAAGCTTTCTTT. Its translation is CAWRGENTEAFF. V and J are TRBV30 and TRBJ1-1, with D possibly being TRBD1 (5 bases). V lost 3 bases and J lost 1, with 6 bases in between. The CDR3 totals 12 residues. Germline V lookup: CDR1 GTSNPN, CDR2 SVGIG (reference sequence).

This clonotype was counted a single time. Given a much more abundant clone one base away, this may be a read error. This chain uses TRBV7-6 with TRBJ2-7; TRBD2 aligns across 9 bases. The CDR3 is made up of 16 amino acids. Per germline, CDR1 SGHVS and CDR2 FNYEAQ. CDR3 DNA: TGTACCAGCAGCTTACAGGCCCTAGCGGGGACCTACGAGCAGTACTTC. Protein product: CTSSLQALAGTYEQYF.